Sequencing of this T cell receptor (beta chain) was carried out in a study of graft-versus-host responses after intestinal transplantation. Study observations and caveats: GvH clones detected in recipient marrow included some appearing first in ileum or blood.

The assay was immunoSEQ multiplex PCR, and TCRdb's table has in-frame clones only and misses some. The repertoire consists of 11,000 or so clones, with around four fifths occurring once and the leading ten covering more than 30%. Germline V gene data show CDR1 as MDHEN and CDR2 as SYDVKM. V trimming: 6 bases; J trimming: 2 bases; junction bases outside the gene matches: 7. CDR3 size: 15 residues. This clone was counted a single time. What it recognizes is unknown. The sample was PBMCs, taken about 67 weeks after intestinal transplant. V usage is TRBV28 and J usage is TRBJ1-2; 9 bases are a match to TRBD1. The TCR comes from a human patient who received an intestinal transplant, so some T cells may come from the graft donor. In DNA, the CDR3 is TGTGCCAGCAGCATCGGGACAGGGCAAAACTATGGCTACACCTTC. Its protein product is CASSIGTGQNYGYTF.